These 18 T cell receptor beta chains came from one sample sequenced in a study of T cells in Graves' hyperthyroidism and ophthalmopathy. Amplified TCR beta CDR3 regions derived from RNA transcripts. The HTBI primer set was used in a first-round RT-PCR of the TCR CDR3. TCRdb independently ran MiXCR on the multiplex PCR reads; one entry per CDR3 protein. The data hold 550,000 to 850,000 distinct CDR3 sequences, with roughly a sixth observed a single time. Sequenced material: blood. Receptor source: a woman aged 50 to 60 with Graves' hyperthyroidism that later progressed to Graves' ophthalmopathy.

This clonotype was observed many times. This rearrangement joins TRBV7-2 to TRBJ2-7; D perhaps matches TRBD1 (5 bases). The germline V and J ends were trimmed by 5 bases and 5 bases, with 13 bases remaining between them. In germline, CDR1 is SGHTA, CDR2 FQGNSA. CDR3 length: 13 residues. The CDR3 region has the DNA TGTGCCAGCAGCCAATTCGACAGCGACGAGCAGTACTTC. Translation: CASSQFDSDEQYF.

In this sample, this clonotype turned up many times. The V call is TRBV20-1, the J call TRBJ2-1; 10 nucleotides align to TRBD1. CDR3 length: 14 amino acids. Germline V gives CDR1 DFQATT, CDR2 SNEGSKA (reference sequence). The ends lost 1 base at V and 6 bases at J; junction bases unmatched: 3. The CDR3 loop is CSARGDRGPNEQFF. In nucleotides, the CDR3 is TGCAGTGCTAGAGGGGACAGGGGACCCAATGAGCAGTTCTTC.

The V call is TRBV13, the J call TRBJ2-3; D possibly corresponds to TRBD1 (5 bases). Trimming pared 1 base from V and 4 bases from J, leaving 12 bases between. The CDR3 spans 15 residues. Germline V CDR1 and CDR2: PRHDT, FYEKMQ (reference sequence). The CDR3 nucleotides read TGTGCCAGCAGCTTAGACAGGTTGGCATCAGATACGCAGTATTTT. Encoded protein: CASSLDRLASDTQYF.

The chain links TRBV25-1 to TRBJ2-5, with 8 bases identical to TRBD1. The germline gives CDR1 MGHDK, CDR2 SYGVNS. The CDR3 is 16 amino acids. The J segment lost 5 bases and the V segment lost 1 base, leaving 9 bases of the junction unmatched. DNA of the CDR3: TGTGCCAGCAGTGAATTGGCGACAGGGGTGGAGGAGACCCAGTACTTC. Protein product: CASSELATGVEETQYF.

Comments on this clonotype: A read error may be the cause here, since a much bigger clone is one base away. The CDR3 DNA sequence: TGTGCCAGCAGCTTACGGGCGGGGGCCTACGAGCAGTACTTC. This encodes CASSLRAGAYEQYF. J is TRBJ2-7 and V is TRBV11-2; 7 bases agree with TRBD2. The CDR3 length is 14 residues. V lost 2 bases, J lost 2 bases, and 3 bases stayed unmatched. Germline V gene sequence: CDR1 SGHAT, CDR2 FQNNGV.

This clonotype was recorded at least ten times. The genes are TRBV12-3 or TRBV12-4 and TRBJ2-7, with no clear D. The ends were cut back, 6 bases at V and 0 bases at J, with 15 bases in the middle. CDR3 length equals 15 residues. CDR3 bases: TGTGCCAGCAGCCCCGGAGTGCGGAGCTCCTACGAGCAGTACTTC. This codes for CASSPGVRSSYEQYF.

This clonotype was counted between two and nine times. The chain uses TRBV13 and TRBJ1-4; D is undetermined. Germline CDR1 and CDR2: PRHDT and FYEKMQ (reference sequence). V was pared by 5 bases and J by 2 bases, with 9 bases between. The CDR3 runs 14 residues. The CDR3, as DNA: TGTGCCAGCAGCCCAGGTCTCACTAATGAAAAACTGTTTTTT. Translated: CASSPGLTNEKLFF.

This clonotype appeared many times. CDR3 sequence reads: CASRVSMGYTF. In DNA form, the CDR3 reads TGTGCCAGCAGGGTGTCTATGGGCTACACCTTC. The chain combines TRBV2 with TRBJ1-2; D gene unclear. Germline values: CDR1 SNHLY, CDR2 FYNNEI. V was pared by 6 bases and J by 8 bases, with 10 bases between. This CDR3 is 11 amino acids long.

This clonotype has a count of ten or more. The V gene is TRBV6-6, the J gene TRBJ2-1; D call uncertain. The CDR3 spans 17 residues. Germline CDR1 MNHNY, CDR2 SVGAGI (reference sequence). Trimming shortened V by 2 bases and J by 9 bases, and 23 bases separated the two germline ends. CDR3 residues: CASSYADRVFVSSEQFF. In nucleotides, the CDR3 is TGTGCCAGCAGTTACGCGGATAGGGTATTTGTTAGCAGTGAGCAGTTCTTC.

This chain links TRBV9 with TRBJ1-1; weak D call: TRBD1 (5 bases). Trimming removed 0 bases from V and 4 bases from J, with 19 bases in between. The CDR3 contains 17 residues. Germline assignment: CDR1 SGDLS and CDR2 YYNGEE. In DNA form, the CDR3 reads TGTGCCAGCAGCGTAGTTCGGGCGGGGGTAGGGAGCACTGAAGCTTTCTTT. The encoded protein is CASSVVRAGVGSTEAFF.

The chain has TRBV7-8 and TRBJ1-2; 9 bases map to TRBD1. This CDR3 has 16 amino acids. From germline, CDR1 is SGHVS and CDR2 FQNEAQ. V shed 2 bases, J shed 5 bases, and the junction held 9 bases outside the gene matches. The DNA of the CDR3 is TGTGCCAGCAGCTTACCCATACAGGGGGCTTCGTATGGCTACACCTTC. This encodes CASSLPIQGASYGYTF.

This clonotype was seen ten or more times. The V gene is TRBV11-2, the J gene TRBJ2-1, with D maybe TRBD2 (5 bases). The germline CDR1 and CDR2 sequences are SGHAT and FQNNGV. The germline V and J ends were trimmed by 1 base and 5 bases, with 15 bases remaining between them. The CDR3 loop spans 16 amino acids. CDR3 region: CASSLALGGSDNEQFF. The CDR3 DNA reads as TGTGCCAGCAGCTTAGCCCTTGGAGGTAGCGACAATGAGCAGTTCTTC.

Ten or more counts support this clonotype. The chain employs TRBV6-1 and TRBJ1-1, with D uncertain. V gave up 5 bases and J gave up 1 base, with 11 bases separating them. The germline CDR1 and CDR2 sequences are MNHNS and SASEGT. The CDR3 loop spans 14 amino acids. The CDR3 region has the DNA TGTGCCAGCAGTACATCCCTGGGGAACACTGAAGCTTTCTTT. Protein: CASSTSLGNTEAFF.

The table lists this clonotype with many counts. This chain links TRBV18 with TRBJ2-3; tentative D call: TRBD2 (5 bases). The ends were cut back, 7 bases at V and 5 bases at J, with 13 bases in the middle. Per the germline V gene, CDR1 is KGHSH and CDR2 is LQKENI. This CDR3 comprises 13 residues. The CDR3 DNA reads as TGTGCCAGCTGCCGGGGAAATGGAGATACGCAGTATTTT. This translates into CASCRGNGDTQYF.

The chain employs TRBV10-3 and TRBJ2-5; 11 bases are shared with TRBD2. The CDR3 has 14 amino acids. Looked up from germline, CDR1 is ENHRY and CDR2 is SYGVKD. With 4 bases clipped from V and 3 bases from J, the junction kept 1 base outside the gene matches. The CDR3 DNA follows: TGTGCCATCAGTGGTAGCGGGGGGGAAGAGACCCAGTACTTC. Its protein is CAISGSGGEETQYF.

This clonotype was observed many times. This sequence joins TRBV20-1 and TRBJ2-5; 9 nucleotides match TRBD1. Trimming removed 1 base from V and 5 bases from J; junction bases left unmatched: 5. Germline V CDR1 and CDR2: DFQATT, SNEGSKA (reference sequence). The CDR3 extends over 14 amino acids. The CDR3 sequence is CSARGRQGVETQYF. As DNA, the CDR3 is TGCAGTGCTAGAGGGAGACAGGGGGTGGAGACCCAGTACTTC.

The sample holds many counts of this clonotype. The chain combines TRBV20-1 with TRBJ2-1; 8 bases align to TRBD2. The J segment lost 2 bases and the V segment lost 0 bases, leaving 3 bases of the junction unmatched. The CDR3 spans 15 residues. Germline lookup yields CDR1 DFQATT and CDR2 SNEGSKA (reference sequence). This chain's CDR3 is CSARESSGAYNEQFF. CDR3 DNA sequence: TGCAGTGCTAGAGAGAGTAGCGGGGCCTACAATGAGCAGTTCTTC.

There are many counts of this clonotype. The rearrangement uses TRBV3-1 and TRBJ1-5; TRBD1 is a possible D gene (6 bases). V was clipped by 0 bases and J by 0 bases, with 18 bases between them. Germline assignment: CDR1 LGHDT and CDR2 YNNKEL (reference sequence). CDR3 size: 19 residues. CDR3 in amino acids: CASSQDPPDSVYSNQPQHF. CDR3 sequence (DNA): TGTGCCAGCAGCCAAGATCCACCGGACAGCGTATATAGCAATCAGCCCCAGCATTTT.